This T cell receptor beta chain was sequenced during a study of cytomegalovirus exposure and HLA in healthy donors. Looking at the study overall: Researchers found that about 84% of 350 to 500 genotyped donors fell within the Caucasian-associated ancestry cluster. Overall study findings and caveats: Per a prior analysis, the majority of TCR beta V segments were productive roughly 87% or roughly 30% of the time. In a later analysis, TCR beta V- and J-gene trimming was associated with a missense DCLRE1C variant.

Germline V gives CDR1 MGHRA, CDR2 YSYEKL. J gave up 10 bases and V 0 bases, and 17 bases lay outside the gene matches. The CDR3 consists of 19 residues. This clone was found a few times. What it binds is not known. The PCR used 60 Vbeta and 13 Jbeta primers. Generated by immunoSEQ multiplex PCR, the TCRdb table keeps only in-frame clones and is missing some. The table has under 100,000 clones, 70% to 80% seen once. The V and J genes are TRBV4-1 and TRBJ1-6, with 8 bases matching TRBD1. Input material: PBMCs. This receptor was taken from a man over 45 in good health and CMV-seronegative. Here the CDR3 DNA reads TGCGCCAGCAGCCAAGAAATTTTTGTCAGGACAGGGTTGGAATCACCCCTCCACTTT. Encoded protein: CASSQEIFVRTGLESPLHF.